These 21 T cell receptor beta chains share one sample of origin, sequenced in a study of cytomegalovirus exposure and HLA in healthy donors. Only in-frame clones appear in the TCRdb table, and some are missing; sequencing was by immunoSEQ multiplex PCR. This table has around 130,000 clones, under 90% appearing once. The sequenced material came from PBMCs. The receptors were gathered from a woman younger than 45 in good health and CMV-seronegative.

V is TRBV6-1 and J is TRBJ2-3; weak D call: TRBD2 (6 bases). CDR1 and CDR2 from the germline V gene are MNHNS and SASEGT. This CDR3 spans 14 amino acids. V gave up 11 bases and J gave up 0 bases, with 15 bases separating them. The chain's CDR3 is CAASRDSSTDTQYF. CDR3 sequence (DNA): TGTGCCGCATCCCGGGACTCAAGCACAGATACGCAGTATTTT.

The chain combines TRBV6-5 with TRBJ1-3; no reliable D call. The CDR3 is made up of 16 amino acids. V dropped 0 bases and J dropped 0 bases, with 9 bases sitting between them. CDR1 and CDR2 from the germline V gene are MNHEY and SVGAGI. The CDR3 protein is CASSYSLASSGNTIYF. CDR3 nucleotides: TGTGCCAGCAGTTACTCCCTGGCCAGCTCTGGAAACACCATATATTTT.

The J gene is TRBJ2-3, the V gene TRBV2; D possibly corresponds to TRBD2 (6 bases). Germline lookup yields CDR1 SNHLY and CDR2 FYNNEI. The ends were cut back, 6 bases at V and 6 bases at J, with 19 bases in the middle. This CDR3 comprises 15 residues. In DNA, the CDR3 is TGTGCCAGCAGCGGGACTCTAGCGATCGGGGATACGCAGTATTTT. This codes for CASSGTLAIGDTQYF.

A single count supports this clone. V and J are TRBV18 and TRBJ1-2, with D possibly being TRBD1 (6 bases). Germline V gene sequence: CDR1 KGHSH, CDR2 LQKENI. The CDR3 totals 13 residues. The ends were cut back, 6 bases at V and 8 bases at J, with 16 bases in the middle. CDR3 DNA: TGTGCCAGCTCCCCCTGGGACAAGGGAGGCTACACCTTC. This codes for CASSPWDKGGYTF.

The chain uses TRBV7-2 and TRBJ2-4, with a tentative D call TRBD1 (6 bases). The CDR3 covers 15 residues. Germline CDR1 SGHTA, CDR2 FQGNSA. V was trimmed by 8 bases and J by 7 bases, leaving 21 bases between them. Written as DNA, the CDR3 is TGTGCCAGCCAACCTACAGGGCAGGGATCGAACATTCAGTACTTC. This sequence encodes CASQPTGQGSNIQYF.

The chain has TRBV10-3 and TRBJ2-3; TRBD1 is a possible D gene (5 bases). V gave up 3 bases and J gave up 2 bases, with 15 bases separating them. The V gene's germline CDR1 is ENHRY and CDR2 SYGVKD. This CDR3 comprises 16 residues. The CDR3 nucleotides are TGTGCCATCAGTGAAGTCGACAGAACCCCCACAGATACGCAGTATTTT. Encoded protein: CAISEVDRTPTDTQYF.

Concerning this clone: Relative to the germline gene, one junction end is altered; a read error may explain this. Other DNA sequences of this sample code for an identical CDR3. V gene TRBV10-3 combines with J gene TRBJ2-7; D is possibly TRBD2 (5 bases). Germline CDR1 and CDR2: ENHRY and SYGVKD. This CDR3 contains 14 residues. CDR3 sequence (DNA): TGTGCCATTAGTGGACTCGTGGATACGGGGGAGCAGTACTTC. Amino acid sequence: CAISGLVDTGEQYF.

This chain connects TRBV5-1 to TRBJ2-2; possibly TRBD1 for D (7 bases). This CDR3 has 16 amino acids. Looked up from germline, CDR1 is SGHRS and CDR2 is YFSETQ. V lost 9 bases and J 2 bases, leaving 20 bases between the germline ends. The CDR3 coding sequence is TGCGCCACCTCCGGAAAGCAGGGGGGTAACACCGGGGAGCTGTTTTTT. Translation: CATSGKQGGNTGELFF. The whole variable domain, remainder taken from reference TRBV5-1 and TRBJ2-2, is KAGVTQTPRYLIKTRGQQVTLSCSPISGHRSVSWYQQTPGQGLQFLFEYFSETQRNKGNFPGRFSGRQFSNSRSEMNVSTLELGDSALYLCATSGKQGGNTGELFFGEGSRLTVL.

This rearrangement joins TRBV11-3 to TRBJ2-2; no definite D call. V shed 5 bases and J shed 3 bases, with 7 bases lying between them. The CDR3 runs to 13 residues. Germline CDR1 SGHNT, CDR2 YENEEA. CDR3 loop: CASSPIYTGELFF. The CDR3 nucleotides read TGTGCCAGCAGCCCTATCTACACCGGGGAGCTGTTTTTT.

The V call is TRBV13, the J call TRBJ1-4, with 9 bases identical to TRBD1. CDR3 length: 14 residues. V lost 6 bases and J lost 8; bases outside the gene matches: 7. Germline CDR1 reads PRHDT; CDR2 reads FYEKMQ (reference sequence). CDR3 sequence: CASSYRGRREKLFF. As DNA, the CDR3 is TGTGCCAGCAGTTACAGGGGGCGAAGGGAAAAACTGTTTTTT.

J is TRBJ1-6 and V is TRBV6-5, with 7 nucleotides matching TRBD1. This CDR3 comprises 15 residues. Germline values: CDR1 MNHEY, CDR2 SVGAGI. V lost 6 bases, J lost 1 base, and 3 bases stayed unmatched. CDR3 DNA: TGTGCCAGCAGCCAACAGGGGTCCTATAATTCACCCCTCCACTTT. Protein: CASSQQGSYNSPLHF.

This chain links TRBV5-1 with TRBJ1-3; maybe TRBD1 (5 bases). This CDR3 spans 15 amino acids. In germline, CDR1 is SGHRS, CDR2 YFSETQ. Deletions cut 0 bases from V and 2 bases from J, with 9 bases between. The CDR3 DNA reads TGCGCCAGCAGCTTGGATCCAGGGACTGGAAACACCATATATTTT. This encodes CASSLDPGTGNTIYF.

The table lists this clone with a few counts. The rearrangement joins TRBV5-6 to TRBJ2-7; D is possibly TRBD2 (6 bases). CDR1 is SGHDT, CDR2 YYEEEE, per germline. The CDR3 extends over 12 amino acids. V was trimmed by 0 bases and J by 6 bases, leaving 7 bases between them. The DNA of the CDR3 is TGTGCCAGCAGCTTGGGGAGGGGCGAGCAGTACTTC. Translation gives CASSLGRGEQYF.

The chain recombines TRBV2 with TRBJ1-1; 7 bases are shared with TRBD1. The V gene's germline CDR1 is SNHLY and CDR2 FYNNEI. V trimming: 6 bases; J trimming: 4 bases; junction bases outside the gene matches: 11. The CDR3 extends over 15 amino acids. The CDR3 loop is CASSLTGRWTTEAFF. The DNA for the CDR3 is TGTGCCAGCAGCCTGACAGGGAGGTGGACCACTGAAGCTTTCTTT.

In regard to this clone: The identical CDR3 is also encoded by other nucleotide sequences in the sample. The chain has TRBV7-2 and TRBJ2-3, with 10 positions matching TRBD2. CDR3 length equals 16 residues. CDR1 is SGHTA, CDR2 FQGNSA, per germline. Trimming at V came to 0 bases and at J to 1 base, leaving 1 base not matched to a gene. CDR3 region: CASSLALAGGTDTQYF. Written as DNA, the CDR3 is TGTGCCAGCAGCTTAGCTCTAGCGGGGGGCACAGATACGCAGTATTTT.

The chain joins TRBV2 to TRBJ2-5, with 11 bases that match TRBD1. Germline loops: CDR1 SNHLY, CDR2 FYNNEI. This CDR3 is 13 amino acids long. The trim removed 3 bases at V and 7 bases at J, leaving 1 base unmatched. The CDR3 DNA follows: TGTGCCAGCAGTGAGGGACAGGGGGGGACCCAGTACTTC. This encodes CASSEGQGGTQYF.

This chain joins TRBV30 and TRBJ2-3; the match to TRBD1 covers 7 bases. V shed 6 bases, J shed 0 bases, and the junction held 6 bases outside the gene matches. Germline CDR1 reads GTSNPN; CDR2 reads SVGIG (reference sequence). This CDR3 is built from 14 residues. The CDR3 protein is CACFKTGSTDTQYF. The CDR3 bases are TGTGCCTGTTTTAAGACAGGGAGCACAGATACGCAGTATTTT.

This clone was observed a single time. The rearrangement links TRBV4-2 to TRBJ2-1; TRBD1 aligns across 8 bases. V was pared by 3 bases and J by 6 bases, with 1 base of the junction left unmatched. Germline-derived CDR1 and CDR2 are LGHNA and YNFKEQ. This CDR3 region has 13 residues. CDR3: CASSHDRGNEQFF. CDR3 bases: TGTGCCAGCAGCCATGACAGGGGCAATGAGCAGTTCTTC.

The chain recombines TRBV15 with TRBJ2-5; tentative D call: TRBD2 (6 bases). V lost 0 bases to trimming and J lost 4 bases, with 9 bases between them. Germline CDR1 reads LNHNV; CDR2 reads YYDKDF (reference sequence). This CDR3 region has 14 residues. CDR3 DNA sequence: TGTGCCACCAGCAGAGATCAGGGAGGAGAGACCCAGTACTTC. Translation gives CATSRDQGGETQYF.

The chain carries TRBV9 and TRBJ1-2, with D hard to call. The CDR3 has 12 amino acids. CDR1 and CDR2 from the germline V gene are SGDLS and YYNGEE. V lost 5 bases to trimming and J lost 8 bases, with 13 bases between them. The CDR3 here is CASSRGESGYTF. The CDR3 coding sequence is TGTGCCAGCAGTCGCGGGGAAAGCGGCTACACCTTC. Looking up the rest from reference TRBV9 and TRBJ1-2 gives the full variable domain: DSGVTQTPKHLITATGQRVTLRCSPRSGDLSVYWYQQSLDQGLQFLIQYYNGEERAKGNILERFSAQQFPDLHSELNLSSLELGDSALYFCASSRGESGYTFGSGTRLTVV.

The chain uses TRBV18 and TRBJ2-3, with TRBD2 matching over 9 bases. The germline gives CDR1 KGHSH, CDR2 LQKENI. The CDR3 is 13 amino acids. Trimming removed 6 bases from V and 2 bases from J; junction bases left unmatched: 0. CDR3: CASSGLATDTQYF. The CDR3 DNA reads TGTGCCAGCTCGGGACTAGCCACAGATACGCAGTATTTT.